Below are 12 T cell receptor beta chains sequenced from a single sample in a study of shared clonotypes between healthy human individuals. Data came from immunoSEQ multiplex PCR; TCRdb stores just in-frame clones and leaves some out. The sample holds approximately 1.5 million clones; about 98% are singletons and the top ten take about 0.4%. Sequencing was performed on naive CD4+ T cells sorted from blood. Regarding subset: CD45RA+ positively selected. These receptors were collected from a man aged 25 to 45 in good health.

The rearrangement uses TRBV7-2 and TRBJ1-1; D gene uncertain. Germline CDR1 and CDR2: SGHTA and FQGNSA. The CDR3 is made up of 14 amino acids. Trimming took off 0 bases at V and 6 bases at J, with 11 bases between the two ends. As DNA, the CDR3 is TGTGCCAGCAGCTTAGCGGGAGGGCCAGCTGAAGCTTTCTTT. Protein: CASSLAGGPAEAFF. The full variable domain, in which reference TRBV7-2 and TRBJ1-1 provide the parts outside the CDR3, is GAGVSQSPSNKVTEKGKDVELRCDPISGHTALYWYRQSLGQGLEFLIYFQGNSAPDKSGLPSDRFSAERTGGSVSTLTIQRTQQEDSAVYLCASSLAGGPAEAFFGQGTRLTVV.

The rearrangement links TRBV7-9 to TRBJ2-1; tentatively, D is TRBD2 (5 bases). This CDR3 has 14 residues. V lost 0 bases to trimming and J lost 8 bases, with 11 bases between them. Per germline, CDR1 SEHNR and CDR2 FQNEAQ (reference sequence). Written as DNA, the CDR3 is TGTGCCAGCAGCTTAGCGGCTAGCCTGGATGAGCAGTTCTTC. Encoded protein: CASSLAASLDEQFF.

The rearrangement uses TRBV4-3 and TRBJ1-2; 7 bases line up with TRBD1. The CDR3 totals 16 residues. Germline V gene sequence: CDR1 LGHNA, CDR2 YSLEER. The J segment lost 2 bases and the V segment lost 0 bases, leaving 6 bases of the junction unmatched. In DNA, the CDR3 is TGCGCCAGCAGCCAAGATCGTGCAGGGGGGAACTATGGCTACACCTTC. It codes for CASSQDRAGGNYGYTF.

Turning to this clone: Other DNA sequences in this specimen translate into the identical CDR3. DNA of the CDR3: TGTGCCATCTCAGGACTAGCGGGGAACAATGAGCAGTTCTTC. Residues: CAISGLAGNNEQFF. The rearrangement links TRBV10-3 to TRBJ2-1; 12 bases line up with TRBD2. This CDR3 spans 14 amino acids. The germline CDR1 and CDR2 sequences are ENHRY and SYGVKD. The V segment lost 8 bases and the J segment 5 bases; nucleotides outside the gene matches: 4.

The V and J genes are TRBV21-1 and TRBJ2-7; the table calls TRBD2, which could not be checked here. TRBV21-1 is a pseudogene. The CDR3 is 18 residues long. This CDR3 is CASSKQSGGSGIFYEQYF. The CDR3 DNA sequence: TGTGCCAGCAGCAAGCAAAGCGGAGGGAGCGGGATATTCTACGAGCAGTACTTC.

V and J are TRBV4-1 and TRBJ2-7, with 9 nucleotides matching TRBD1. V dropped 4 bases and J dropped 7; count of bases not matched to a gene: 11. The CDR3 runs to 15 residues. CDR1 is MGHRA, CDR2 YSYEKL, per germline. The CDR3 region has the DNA TGCGCCAGCAGCCCCTTGGGGACAGGGTTGGGAGAGCAGTACTTC. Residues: CASSPLGTGLGEQYF.

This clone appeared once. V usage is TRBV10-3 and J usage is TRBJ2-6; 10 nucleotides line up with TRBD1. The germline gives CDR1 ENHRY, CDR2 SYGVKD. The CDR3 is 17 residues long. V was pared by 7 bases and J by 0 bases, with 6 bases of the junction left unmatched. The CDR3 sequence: CAITSGTGVSGANVLTF. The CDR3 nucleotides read TGTGCCATCACTTCCGGGACAGGGGTCTCTGGGGCCAACGTCCTGACTTTC.

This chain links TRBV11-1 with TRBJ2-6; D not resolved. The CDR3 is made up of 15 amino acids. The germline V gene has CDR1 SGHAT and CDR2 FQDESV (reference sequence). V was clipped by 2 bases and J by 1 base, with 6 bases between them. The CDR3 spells CASSLKGSGANVLTF. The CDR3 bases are TGTGCCAGCAGCTTAAAAGGGTCTGGGGCCAACGTCCTGACTTTC. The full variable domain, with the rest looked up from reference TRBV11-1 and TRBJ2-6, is EAEVAQSPRYKITEKSQAVAFWCDPISGHATLYWYRQILGQGPELLVQFQDESVVDDSQLPKDRFSAERLKGVDSTLKIQPAELGDSAMYLCASSLKGSGANVLTFGAGSRLTVL.

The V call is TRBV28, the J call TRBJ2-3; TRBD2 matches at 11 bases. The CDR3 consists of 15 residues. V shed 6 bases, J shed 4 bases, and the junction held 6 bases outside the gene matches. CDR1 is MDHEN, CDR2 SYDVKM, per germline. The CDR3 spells CASRDSGRVPDTQYF. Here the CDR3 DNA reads TGTGCCAGCAGGGATAGCGGGAGGGTCCCAGATACGCAGTATTTT.

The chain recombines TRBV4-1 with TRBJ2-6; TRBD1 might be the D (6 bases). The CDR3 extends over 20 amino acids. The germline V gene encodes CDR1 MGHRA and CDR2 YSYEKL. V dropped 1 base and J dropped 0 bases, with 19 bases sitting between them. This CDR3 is CASSQGGSGQSYSGANVLTF. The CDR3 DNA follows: TGCGCCAGCAGCCAAGGGGGGTCAGGACAGAGCTACTCTGGGGCCAACGTCCTGACTTTC.

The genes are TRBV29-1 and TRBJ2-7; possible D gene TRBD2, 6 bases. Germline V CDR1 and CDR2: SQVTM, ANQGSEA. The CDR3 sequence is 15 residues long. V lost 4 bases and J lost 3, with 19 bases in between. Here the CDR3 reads CSVVGTSEHHYEQYF. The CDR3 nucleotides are TGCAGCGTTGTTGGGACTTCTGAACATCACTACGAGCAGTACTTC.

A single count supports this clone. The CDR3 DNA sequence: TGTGCCAGCAGGGTCCCGGACAAGGATGTCTCAAGCTCCTACGAGCAGTACTTC. Encoded protein: CASRVPDKDVSSSYEQYF. The chain recombines TRBV28 with TRBJ2-7, with D maybe TRBD1 (5 bases). The CDR3 spans 18 residues. The V end was cut by 6 bases, the J end by 0 bases, with 24 bases between. From germline, CDR1 is MDHEN and CDR2 SYDVKM.